Presented here are 17 T cell receptor beta chains from one specimen sequenced in a study of blood T cell repertoires in COVID-19. Clones were sequenced by immunoSEQ multiplex PCR, and TCRdb holds only the in-frame ones, with some missing. Among some 370,000 clones listed, 90% were seen once. Material for sequencing was peripheral blood. These receptors all come from a man aged 18 to 29 with active or convalescent COVID-19.

The rearrangement links TRBV28 to TRBJ1-2; TRBD1 matches at 7 bases. The germline V gene encodes CDR1 MDHEN and CDR2 SYDVKM. This CDR3 region has 16 residues. V dropped 6 bases and J dropped 6; count of bases not matched to a gene: 16. CDR3 nucleotides: TGTGCCAGCAGCTCCCGACAGACAGGGCCGAGGGATGGCTACACCTTC. Its translation: CASSSRQTGPRDGYTF.

The V and J genes are TRBV27 and TRBJ1-3; D gene uncertain. Germline values: CDR1 MNHEY, CDR2 SMNVEV (reference sequence). The CDR3 is 13 amino acids. The ends were cut back, 0 bases at V and 4 bases at J, with 4 bases in the middle. For the CDR3, the DNA is TGTGCCAGCAGTTTATCGAGGGGAAACACCATATATTTT. Residues: CASSLSRGNTIYF.

This rearrangement joins TRBV6-2 or TRBV6-3 to TRBJ2-7; TRBD2 matches at 8 bases. The CDR3 is 14 amino acids. Germline CDR1 and CDR2: MNHEY and SVGEGT. V lost 2 bases to trimming and J lost 3 bases; unmatched junction nucleotides: 3. The CDR3 is CASSYPGLDYEQYF. CDR3 coding DNA: TGTGCCAGCAGTTACCCGGGACTAGACTACGAGCAGTACTTC.

V gene TRBV28 combines with J gene TRBJ1-2, with 7 nucleotides matching TRBD1. CDR3 length: 15 amino acids. V lost 6 bases and J lost 0; bases outside the gene matches: 7. Germline lookup yields CDR1 MDHEN and CDR2 SYDVKM. CDR3 loop: CASRPGQLTNYGYTF. In nucleotides, the CDR3 is TGTGCCAGCAGGCCGGGACAGCTAACTAACTATGGCTACACCTTC.

The genes are TRBV4-1 and TRBJ2-1; TRBD1 agrees at 7 bases. The trim removed 1 base at V and 7 bases at J, leaving 7 bases unmatched. Germline CDR1 MGHRA, CDR2 YSYEKL. The CDR3 is 15 residues long. The CDR3 DNA follows: TGCGCCAGCAGCCAAGTCGACAGGGCAGGAAATGAGCAGTTCTTC. Translating it yields CASSQVDRAGNEQFF.

This chain links TRBV4-3 with TRBJ2-2, with D perhaps TRBD1 (6 bases). CDR1 and CDR2 (germline): LGHNA, YSLEER. CDR3 size: 12 residues. Trimming took 4 bases from V and 8 from J, leaving 8 bases between them. CDR3 bases: TGCGCCAGCAGCCCGGACAGTGGGGAGCTGTTTTTT. Its protein product is CASSPDSGELFF.

The V call is TRBV7-2, the J call TRBJ1-5, with TRBD1 identical over 7 bases. Germline CDR1 reads SGHTA; CDR2 reads FQGNSA. The CDR3 is 17 amino acids. The V and J ends lost 1 base and 6 bases, in that order; junction bases with no gene match: 12. The chain's CDR3 is CASSLGGGQGERQPQHF. The DNA of the CDR3 is TGTGCCAGCAGCTTAGGTGGTGGTCAGGGGGAGCGTCAGCCCCAGCATTTT.

The chain has TRBV27 and TRBJ2-5; D might be TRBD2 (5 bases). V was trimmed by 1 base and J by 2 bases, leaving 11 bases between them. Germline lookup yields CDR1 MNHEY and CDR2 SMNVEV (reference sequence). The CDR3 has 15 residues. The chain's CDR3 is CASSLLGARQETQYF. Here the CDR3 DNA reads TGTGCCAGCAGTTTATTGGGAGCTAGACAAGAGACCCAGTACTTC.

The chain employs TRBV18 and TRBJ2-2; no definite D call. CDR3 size: 13 residues. Germline lookup yields CDR1 KGHSH and CDR2 LQKENI. V lost 3 bases, J lost 4 bases, and 6 bases lay in between. The CDR3 loop reads CASSPLTTGELFF. CDR3 DNA: TGTGCCAGCTCACCTCTAACCACCGGGGAGCTGTTTTTT.

The J gene is TRBJ2-6, the V gene TRBV18, with 9 bases matching TRBD1. CDR1 is KGHSH and CDR2 is LQKENI in the germline V gene. The V and J ends lost 4 bases and 2 bases, in that order; junction bases with no gene match: 9. The CDR3 covers 18 residues. The CDR3 spells CASSRRDRDPPGANVLTF. The CDR3 region has the DNA TGTGCCAGCTCACGCCGGGACAGGGACCCCCCTGGGGCCAACGTCCTGACTTTC.

V usage is TRBV7-2 and J usage is TRBJ1-5; D is ambiguous. This CDR3 contains 14 residues. Trimming left V 1 base short and J 1 base short, with 5 bases between. Germline V gene lookup returns CDR1 SGHTA and CDR2 FQGNSA. DNA for the CDR3: TGTGCCAGCAGCTTAGACCGGAGCAATCAGCCCCAGCATTTT. Its protein is CASSLDRSNQPQHF.

V usage is TRBV28 and J usage is TRBJ1-5; D not certain. Germline loops: CDR1 MDHEN, CDR2 SYDVKM. V was trimmed by 7 bases and J by 7 bases, leaving 14 bases between them. This CDR3 spans 13 amino acids. As DNA, the CDR3 is TGTGCCAGCAAGCGTTCCGTAGTACAGCCCCAGCATTTT. Protein product: CASKRSVVQPQHF.

The V and J genes are TRBV12-3 or TRBV12-4 and TRBJ2-2; D remains unclear. The CDR3 length is 12 residues. V lost 5 bases, J lost 7 bases, and 8 bases lay in between. This CDR3 is CASSPGVGELFF. In nucleotides, the CDR3 is TGTGCCAGCAGTCCCGGTGTCGGGGAGCTGTTTTTT.

V is TRBV7-6 and J is TRBJ1-5; maybe TRBD1 (5 bases). CDR1 is SGHVS and CDR2 is FNYEAQ in the germline V gene. The CDR3 covers 18 residues. V lost 2 bases and J lost 3, with 20 bases in between. The CDR3 reads CASSLFSVGQGNNQPQHF. The CDR3 coding sequence is TGTGCCAGCAGCTTATTTAGTGTTGGGCAGGGAAACAATCAGCCCCAGCATTTT. The full variable domain, its missing parts supplied by reference TRBV7-6 and TRBJ1-5, is GAGVSQSPRYKVTKRGQDVALRCDPISGHVSLYWYRQALGQGPEFLTYFNYEAQQDKSGLPNDRFSAERPEGSISTLTIQRTEQRDSAMYRCASSLFSVGQGNNQPQHFGDGTRLSIL.

This chain connects TRBV15 to TRBJ2-5; D is undetermined. The CDR3 covers 12 residues. Germline-derived CDR1 and CDR2 are LNHNV and YYDKDF (reference sequence). Trimming shortened V by 4 bases and J by 2 bases, and 5 bases separated the two germline ends. The CDR3 loop reads CATSTRQETQYF. DNA of the CDR3: TGTGCCACCAGCACTCGGCAAGAGACCCAGTACTTC.

The chain recombines TRBV19 with TRBJ1-6; weak D call: TRBD1 (5 bases). The V and J ends lost 0 bases and 9 bases respectively, with 9 bases between them. Germline CDR1 reads LNHDA; CDR2 reads SQIVND (reference sequence). The CDR3 extends over 14 amino acids. The CDR3 reads CASSIDQGGSPLHF. The CDR3 bases are TGTGCCAGTAGTATAGATCAGGGTGGTTCACCCCTCCACTTT.

CDR3 amino acids: CASSLIAGRGNQPQHF. CDR3 sequence (DNA): TGTGCCAGCAGCCTAATAGCCGGGAGGGGCAATCAGCCCCAGCATTTT. The chain recombines TRBV5-5 with TRBJ1-5; D gene ambiguous. Per germline, CDR1 SGHKS and CDR2 YYEKEE (reference sequence). The CDR3 extends over 16 amino acids. Trimming took 4 bases from V and 2 from J, leaving 16 bases between them. Full variable domain (remainder filled in from reference TRBV5-5 and TRBJ1-5): DAGVTQSPTHLIKTRGQQVTLRCSPISGHKSVSWYQQVLGQGPQFIFQYYEKEERGRGNFPDRFSARQFPNYSSELNVNALLLGDSALYLCASSLIAGRGNQPQHFGDGTRLSIL.